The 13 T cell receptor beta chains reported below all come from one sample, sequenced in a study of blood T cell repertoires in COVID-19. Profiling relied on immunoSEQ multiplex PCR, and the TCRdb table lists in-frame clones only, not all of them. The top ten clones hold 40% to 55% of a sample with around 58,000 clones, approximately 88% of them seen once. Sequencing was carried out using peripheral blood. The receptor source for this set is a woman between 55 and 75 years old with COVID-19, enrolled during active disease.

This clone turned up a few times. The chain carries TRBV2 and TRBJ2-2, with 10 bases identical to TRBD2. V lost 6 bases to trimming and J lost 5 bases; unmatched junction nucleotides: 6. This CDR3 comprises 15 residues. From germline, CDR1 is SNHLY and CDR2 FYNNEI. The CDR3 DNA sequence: TGTGCCAGCAGGATAGCGGGGGGTTTAACCGGGGAGCTGTTTTTT. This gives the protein CASRIAGGLTGELFF.

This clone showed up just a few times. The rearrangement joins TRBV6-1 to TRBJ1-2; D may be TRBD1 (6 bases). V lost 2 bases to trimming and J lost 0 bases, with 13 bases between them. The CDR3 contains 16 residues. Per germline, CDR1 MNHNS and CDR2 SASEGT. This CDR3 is CASSEPGDGPNYGYTF. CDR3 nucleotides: TGTGCCAGCAGTGAACCAGGGGACGGCCCTAACTATGGCTACACCTTC.

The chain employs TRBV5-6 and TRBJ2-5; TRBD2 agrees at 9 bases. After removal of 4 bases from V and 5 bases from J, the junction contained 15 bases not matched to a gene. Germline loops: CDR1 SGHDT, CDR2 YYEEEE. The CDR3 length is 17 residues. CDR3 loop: CASSSPQRGAFLETQYF. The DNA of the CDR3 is TGTGCCAGCAGCAGCCCGCAGCGGGGGGCTTTCTTGGAGACCCAGTACTTC.

CDR3 bases: TGTGCCAGTAGTACCAGCGGGACGACCGGGGAGCTGTTTTTT. Its protein product is CASSTSGTTGELFF. The chain employs TRBV19 and TRBJ2-2, with 7 nucleotides matching TRBD2. With 4 bases clipped from V and 5 bases from J, the junction kept 4 bases outside the gene matches. CDR1 LNHDA and CDR2 SQIVND come from the germline V gene (reference sequence). This CDR3 comprises 14 residues.

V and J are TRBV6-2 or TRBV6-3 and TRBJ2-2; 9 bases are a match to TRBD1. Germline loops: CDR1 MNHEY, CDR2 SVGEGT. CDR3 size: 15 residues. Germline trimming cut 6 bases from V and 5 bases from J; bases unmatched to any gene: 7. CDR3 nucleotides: TGTGCCAGCAGACCTACAGGGGGCGGGACCGGGGAGCTGTTTTTT. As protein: CASRPTGGGTGELFF.

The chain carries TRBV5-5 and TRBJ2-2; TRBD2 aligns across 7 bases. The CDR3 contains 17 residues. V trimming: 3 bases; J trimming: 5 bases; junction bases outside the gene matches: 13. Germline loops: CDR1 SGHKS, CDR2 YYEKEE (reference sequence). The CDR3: CASSWQRGDGRTGELFF. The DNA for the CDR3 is TGTGCCAGCAGCTGGCAACGGGGGGATGGGAGAACCGGGGAGCTGTTTTTT.

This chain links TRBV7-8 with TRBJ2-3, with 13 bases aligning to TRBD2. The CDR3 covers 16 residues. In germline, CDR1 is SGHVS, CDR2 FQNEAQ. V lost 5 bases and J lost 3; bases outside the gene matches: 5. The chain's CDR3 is CASSPGTSGMTDTQYF. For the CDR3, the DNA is TGTGCCAGCAGCCCCGGGACTAGCGGGATGACAGATACGCAGTATTTT.

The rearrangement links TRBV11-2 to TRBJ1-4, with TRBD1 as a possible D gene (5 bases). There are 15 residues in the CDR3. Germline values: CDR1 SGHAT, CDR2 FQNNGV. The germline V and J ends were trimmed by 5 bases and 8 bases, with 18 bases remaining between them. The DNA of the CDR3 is TGTGCCAGCAGCGTAGGAACTACAGGAAGAGAAAAACTGTTTTTT. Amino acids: CASSVGTTGREKLFF.

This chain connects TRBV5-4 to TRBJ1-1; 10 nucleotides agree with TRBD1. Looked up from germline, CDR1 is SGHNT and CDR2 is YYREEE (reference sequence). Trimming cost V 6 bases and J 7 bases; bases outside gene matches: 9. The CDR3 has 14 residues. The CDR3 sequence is CASTPTGGSVEAFF. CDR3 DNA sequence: TGTGCCAGCACACCGACAGGGGGCTCAGTTGAAGCTTTCTTT.

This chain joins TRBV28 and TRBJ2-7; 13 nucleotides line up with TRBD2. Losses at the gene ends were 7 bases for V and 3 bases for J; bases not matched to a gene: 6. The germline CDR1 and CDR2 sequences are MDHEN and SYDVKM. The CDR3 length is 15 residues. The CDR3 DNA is TGTGCCAGCACATGGACTAGCGGGAGAAACTACGAGCAGTACTTC. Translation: CASTWTSGRNYEQYF.

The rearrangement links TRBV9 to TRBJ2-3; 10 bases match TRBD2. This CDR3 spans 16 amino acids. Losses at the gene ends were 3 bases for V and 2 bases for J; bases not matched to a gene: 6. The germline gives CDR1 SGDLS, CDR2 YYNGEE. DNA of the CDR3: TGTGCCAGCAGCGGGGGAGCGGGAGGGCTCACAGATACGCAGTATTTT. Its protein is CASSGGAGGLTDTQYF.

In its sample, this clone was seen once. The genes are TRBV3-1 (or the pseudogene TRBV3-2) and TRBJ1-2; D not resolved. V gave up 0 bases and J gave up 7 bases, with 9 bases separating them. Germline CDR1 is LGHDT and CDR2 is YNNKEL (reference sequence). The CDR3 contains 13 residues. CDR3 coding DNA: TGTGCCAGCAGCCAAGACCGAGCGGGTGGCTACACCTTC. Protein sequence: CASSQDRAGGYTF.

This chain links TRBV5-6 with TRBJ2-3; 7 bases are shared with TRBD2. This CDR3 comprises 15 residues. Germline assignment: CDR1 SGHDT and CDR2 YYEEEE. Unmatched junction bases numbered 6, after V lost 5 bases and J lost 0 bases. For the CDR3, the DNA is TGTGCCAGCAGACTGTGGGGGGGTAGCACAGATACGCAGTATTTT. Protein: CASRLWGGSTDTQYF. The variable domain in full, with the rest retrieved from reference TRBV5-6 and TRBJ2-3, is DAGVTQSPTHLIKTRGQQVTLRCSPKSGHDTVSWYQQALGQGPQFIFQYYEEEERQRGNFPDRFSGHQFPNYSSELNVNALLLGDSALYLCASRLWGGSTDTQYFGPGTRLTVL.